The rows below give T cell receptor beta chains drawn from one sample of a study of cytomegalovirus exposure and HLA in healthy donors. Measured with immunoSEQ multiplex PCR; TCRdb has only the in-frame clones, and not every one. The top ten hold around 3.7% of the sample, which has some 150,000 clones, 65% to 80% seen once. Input material: PBMCs. These receptor sequences come from a male donor in good health and CMV-seronegative. The conserved cysteine and the conserved F or W are not part of the CDR3 here. Each record gives: J gene, V gene, CDR3 protein.

j_gene: TRBJ1-2; v_gene: TRBV19; CDR3aa: ASSYLDSGNYGYT
j_gene: TRBJ1-1; v_gene: TRBV18; CDR3aa: ASSPPAFPGAPTEAF
j_gene: TRBJ2-1; v_gene: TRBV6-1; CDR3aa: ASSGSSYNEQF
j_gene: TRBJ1-1; v_gene: TRBV6-1; CDR3aa: ASSESLDEVEAF
j_gene: TRBJ1-6; v_gene: TRBV5-4; CDR3aa: ASSLSSTGSNSPLH
j_gene: TRBJ2-2; v_gene: TRBV6-5; CDR3aa: ASSYPRGNGELF
j_gene: TRBJ2-1; v_gene: TRBV19; CDR3aa: ASSMTGTGFSDEQF
j_gene: TRBJ1-2; v_gene: TRBV4-3; CDR3aa: ASSQGGAFYGYT
j_gene: TRBJ2-7; v_gene: TRBV6-5; CDR3aa: ASSYSRGTTYEQY
j_gene: TRBJ2-1; v_gene: TRBV13; CDR3aa: ASSSQTSGHNEQF
j_gene: TRBJ2-1; v_gene: TRBV10-1; CDR3aa: ASSEGGVAAYNEQF
j_gene: TRBJ1-3; v_gene: TRBV6-5; CDR3aa: ASRLSQGYGNTIY
j_gene: TRBJ1-2; v_gene: TRBV4-3; CDR3aa: ASSQEAKGASGYT
j_gene: TRBJ1-2; v_gene: TRBV15; CDR3aa: ATSRVPSGVGT
j_gene: TRBJ2-7; v_gene: TRBV7-2; CDR3aa: ASTHGGYEQY
j_gene: TRBJ2-1; v_gene: TRBV9; CDR3aa: ASSPSQGRIGEQF
j_gene: TRBJ2-1; v_gene: TRBV6-1; CDR3aa: AILGEGVSYNEQF
j_gene: TRBJ2-7; v_gene: TRBV14; CDR3aa: ASSQDWGGSRKQY
j_gene: TRBJ2-4; v_gene: TRBV2; CDR3aa: ASSVGVAGLIQY
j_gene: TRBJ2-3; v_gene: TRBV19; CDR3aa: ASSTNTDTQY
j_gene: TRBJ2-3; v_gene: TRBV2; CDR3aa: ASTTDTSTDTQY
j_gene: TRBJ2-7; v_gene: TRBV7-9; CDR3aa: ASSTTSGTYEQY
j_gene: TRBJ1-1; v_gene: TRBV9; CDR3aa: ASSVGPENTEAF
j_gene: TRBJ2-7; v_gene: TRBV4-1; CDR3aa: ASSQPTRPEQY
j_gene: TRBJ2-1; v_gene: TRBV18; CDR3aa: ASSGMAVSYNEQF
j_gene: TRBJ1-1; v_gene: TRBV5-5; CDR3aa: ASRWSSNTEAF
j_gene: TRBJ2-5; v_gene: TRBV9; CDR3aa: ASSVEGMWGVQETQY
j_gene: TRBJ2-1; v_gene: TRBV4-1; CDR3aa: ASSLQGYDYNEQF
j_gene: TRBJ1-1; v_gene: TRBV7-9; CDR3aa: ASTSDGTDLLYRAF
j_gene: TRBJ1-2; v_gene: TRBV7-3; CDR3aa: ASSFGQDYGYT
j_gene: TRBJ2-5; v_gene: TRBV14; CDR3aa: ASSQGLIGRETQY